The sequence of this T cell receptor (beta chain) was determined in a study of blood T cell repertoires in COVID-19. The assay was immunoSEQ multiplex PCR, and TCRdb's table has in-frame clones only and misses some. Of approximately 220,000 clones in the sample, 70% to 90% are singletons; the top ten hold approximately 4.8%. The germline V gene encodes CDR1 SGHNT and CDR2 YYREEE (reference sequence). The CDR3 covers 19 residues. Trimming took 4 bases from V and 8 from J, leaving 31 bases between them. This chain connects TRBV5-4 to TRBJ2-1, with D perhaps TRBD2 (5 bases). This TCR was recovered from a young woman who had been exposed to COVID-19. Sequenced material: PBMCs or T cells enriched from blood (not recorded which). The CDR3 DNA is TGTGCCAGCAGCCTTCTCACTTGGACCACGGAGGCGAGTCACGATGAGCAGTTCTTC. It specifies CASSLLTWTTEASHDEQFF.